A selection of T cell receptor beta chains follows, all from one sample in a study of Ad26.COV2.S vaccination and SARS-CoV-2 variants. This table comes from immunoSEQ multiplex PCR, and its TCRdb copy is limited to in-frame clones, with some not included. The sample comprises hundreds of thousands of clones, roughly 85% of which are singletons, and roughly 7.4% rests with the top ten. The specimen comprised peripheral blood, sampled in a trial of Ad26.COV2.S vaccine versus placebo. Source of these receptors: a person between 18 and 60 years old who received the Ad26.COV2.S COVID-19 vaccine or a placebo. CDR3s include the opening cysteine and the closing phenylalanine or tryptophan. The D gene is left open where the match is weak. The listing skips clone size in some rows; elsewhere it reads once, few, many or a size class.

V	D	length	J	size	DNA	CDR3
TRBV7-2	NA	13	TRBJ1-5	NA	TGTGCCAGCAGCCCGGCCCACAATCAGCCCCAGCATTTT	CASSPAHNQPQHF
TRBV6-5	NA	14	TRBJ1-2	NA	TGTGCCAGCAGTCCCACACCAGGGGTTGTGGGCTACACCTTC	CASSPTPGVVGYTF
TRBV5-5	NA	14	TRBJ1-5	NA	TGTGCCAGCAGCTTGGGGACTGCGGGTCAGCCCCAGCATTTT	CASSLGTAGQPQHF
TRBV3-1/TRBV3-2	NA	15	TRBJ1-2	NA	TGTGCCAGCAGACTCGGGGGGGCTCAACGCTATGGCTACACCTTC	CASRLGGAQRYGYTF
TRBV12-5	TRBD1	14	TRBJ2-7	NA	TGTGCTAGTGATTCCGGGACAGGCCCCTACGAGCAGTACTTC	CASDSGTGPYEQYF
TRBV11-2	NA	15	TRBJ1-4	NA	TGTGCCAGCAGCCCTACCCGGCAGACTAATGAAAAACTGTTTTTT	CASSPTRQTNEKLFF
TRBV5-1	NA	17	TRBJ1-6	NA	TGCGCCAGCAGCTTGGGAAGGGTGAGCTCCTATAATTCACCCCTCCACTTT	CASSLGRVSSYNSPLHF
TRBV4-1	NA	16	TRBJ1-1	NA	TGCGCCAGCAGCCCGTCGGGTGCTCGGGGGAGCACTGAAGCTTTCTTT	CASSPSGARGSTEAFF
TRBV7-9	TRBD2	16	TRBJ2-7	NA	TGTGCCAGCAGCTTAGGAGTAGCGGGCCCTACCTACGAGCAGTACTTC	CASSLGVAGPTYEQYF
TRBV9	TRBD1	17	TRBJ2-6	NA	TGTGCCAGCAGCGTCCGACAGGGAAGAACTGGGGCCAACGTCCTGACTTTC	CASSVRQGRTGANVLTF
TRBV19	NA	13	TRBJ2-1	NA	TGTGCCACGGGGTGGGGGTCCTACAATGAGCAGTTCTTC	CATGWGSYNEQFF
TRBV2	NA	17	TRBJ2-1	NA	TGTGCCAGCAGTGAAGGCGGCGGGACCGGAATTAGGAATGAGCAGTTCTTC	CASSEGGGTGIRNEQFF
TRBV6-5	NA	15	TRBJ2-7	NA	TGTGCCAGCAGCCCGAGGGGGACGGACGCCTACGAGCAGTACTTC	CASSPRGTDAYEQYF
TRBV7-9	NA	15	TRBJ1-3	once	TGTGCCAGCAGCTTGGGACGGGACTCTGGAAACACCATATATTTT	CASSLGRDSGNTIYF
TRBV5-6	TRBD1	13	TRBJ1-4	NA	TGTGCCAGCAGCCCGACAGGGAATGAAAAACTGTTTTTT	CASSPTGNEKLFF
TRBV5-6	NA	17	TRBJ2-3	NA	TGTGCCAGCAGCTTGGAGATATGGCTGGGGGGCACAGATACGCAGTATTTT	CASSLEIWLGGTDTQYF
TRBV18	TRBD1	16	TRBJ1-1	NA	TGTGCCAGCTCACCACCGAGCAGGGGGAGGAACACTGAAGCTTTCTTT	CASSPPSRGRNTEAFF
TRBV5-4	NA	15	TRBJ1-2	NA	TGTGCCAGCAGCTTGGGCGGCCAAGCTAACTATGGCTACACCTTC	CASSLGGQANYGYTF
TRBV12-5	TRBD1	14	TRBJ1-1	once	TGTGCTAGGCCCCCGGGACAGCCGAGGAGCGAAGCTTTCTTT	CARPPGQPRSEAFF
TRBV13	TRBD2	16	TRBJ2-3	once	TGTGCCAGCAGCGGAAGACTAGCGGGAGCGACAGATACGCAGTATTTT	CASSGRLAGATDTQYF
TRBV6-1	NA	15	TRBJ2-7	NA	TGTGCCAGCAGTGAAGGAGGGGCGGGTAACTACGAGCAGTACTTC	CASSEGGAGNYEQYF
TRBV9	NA	16	TRBJ1-1	NA	TGTGCCAGCAGCGTATATCCGGGCAGGCGGTACACTGAAGCTTTCTTT	CASSVYPGRRYTEAFF
TRBV3-1/TRBV3-2	NA	15	TRBJ2-1	NA	TGTGCCAGCAGCCAAAACGGGGGTCGGAACAATGAGCAGTTCTTC	CASSQNGGRNNEQFF